This TCR beta chain was profiled in a study of OX40 agonist ivuxolimab in advanced cancers. On the study more broadly: The patients got ivuxolimab, which is an agonistic anti-OX40 (CD134) antibody. Patients received intravenous ivuxolimab every 2 weeks at 0.01 to 10 mg/kg. Study-wide results and limits: By week 6 at 0.1 to 3.0 mg/kg, blood CD4+ and CD8+ T cells had expanded clonally. Average numbers of expanded clones were greater in CD8+ T cells than in CD4+.

The germline CDR1 and CDR2 sequences are KGHSH and LQKENI. The CDR3 consists of 15 residues. V lost 2 bases and J lost 8, with 16 bases in between. Profiling relied on immunoSEQ multiplex PCR, and the TCRdb table lists in-frame clones only, not all of them. The table shows 75,000 to 90,000 clones, with approximately 89% occurring only once. About this clone itself: Antigen specificity is unknown.

The sequence was collected from an adult with an advanced solid tumor such as melanoma, head and neck, liver or kidney cancer. The gene calls are TRBV18 and TRBJ1-3; D call uncertain. The sequences come from CD4+ or CD8+ T cells sorted from blood, collected in a trial of the OX40 agonist ivuxolimab. This chain's CDR3 is CASSPGSRLFDTIYF. In DNA, the CDR3 is TGTGCCAGCTCACCAGGGAGTAGGCTCTTCGACACCATATATTTT.